This entry is about one T cell receptor (beta chain). Data came from immunoSEQ multiplex PCR; TCRdb stores just in-frame clones and leaves some out. Counted here are tens of thousands of clones, approximately 81% occurring once; the ten biggest clones make up 9.5% to 13%. This sample is drawn from a study of cytomegalovirus exposure and HLA in healthy donors. Input material: PBMCs. The sequence was collected from a woman aged 18-35 years in good health and CMV-seropositive.

CDR3 nucleotide sequence: TGTGCCAGCAGCAGGGCTAAGTCTTCGGGCTACACCTTC. Its protein product is CASSRAKSSGYTF. The chain joins TRBV6-1 to TRBJ1-2, with a tentative D call TRBD1 (5 bases). The germline CDR1 and CDR2 sequences are MNHNS and SASEGT. This CDR3 has 13 residues. Trimming pared 6 bases from V and 8 bases from J, leaving 16 bases between.